This T cell receptor beta chain is from a study of blood T cell repertoires in COVID-19. About the research overall: The origin of the acute and convalescent COVID-19 samples was the United States, Italy and Spain. T cells, B-cell-depleted T cells, or PBMCs supplied cDNA or gDNA.

The germline CDR1 and CDR2 sequences are SGHDN and FVKESK. Unmatched junction bases numbered 15, after V lost 3 bases and J lost 1 base. This CDR3 is 18 amino acids long. In the original workflow: Estimates of nucleated cell counts were drawn from the amplification of reference gene primers. Some clones are missing from TCRdb's copy, which holds only in-frame ones; the method was immunoSEQ multiplex PCR. The V and J calls and the clone size are those of that table, but D and trimming were determined from the DNA. The sample has about 44,000 clones; around nine tenths are singletons. The chain uses TRBV14 and TRBJ2-7; 7 bases agree with TRBD2. The sample taken for sequencing was peripheral blood. The sequence was obtained from a man aged 50 to 59 with COVID-19, enrolled during active disease. DNA of the CDR3: TGTGCCAGCAGCCATCGGTTGGGGGGGACCCCTTTGTCCTACGAGCAGTACTTC. This gives the protein CASSHRLGGTPLSYEQYF.